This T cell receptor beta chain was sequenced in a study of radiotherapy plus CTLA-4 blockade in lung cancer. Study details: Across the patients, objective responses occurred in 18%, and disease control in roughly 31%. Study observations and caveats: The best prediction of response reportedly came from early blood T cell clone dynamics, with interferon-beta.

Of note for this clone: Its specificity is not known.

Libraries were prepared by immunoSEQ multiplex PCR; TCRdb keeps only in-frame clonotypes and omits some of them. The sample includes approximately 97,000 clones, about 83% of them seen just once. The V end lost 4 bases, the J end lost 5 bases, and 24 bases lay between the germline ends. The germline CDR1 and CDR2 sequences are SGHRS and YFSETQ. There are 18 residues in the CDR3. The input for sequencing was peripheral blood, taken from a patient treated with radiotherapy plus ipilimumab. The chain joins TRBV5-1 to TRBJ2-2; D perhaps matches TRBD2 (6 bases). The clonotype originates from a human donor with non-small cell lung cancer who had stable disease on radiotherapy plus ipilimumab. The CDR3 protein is CASSPRDGGTAQTGELFF. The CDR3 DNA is TGCGCCAGCAGCCCCCGGGATGGGGGGACTGCCCAAACCGGGGAGCTGTTTTTT.